This T cell receptor (beta chain) comes out of a study of blood T cell repertoires in COVID-19. Study-wide context: The United States, Italy and Spain were the sources of the acute and convalescent COVID-19 samples. The cDNA or gDNA used as material had been derived from T cells, B-cell-depleted T cells, or PBMCs.

Germline values: CDR1 SGHTS, CDR2 YDEGEE. This CDR3 is 15 amino acids long. The V gene end was trimmed by 6 bases and the J gene end by 6 bases; junction bases not matched to a gene: 13. How the authors handled the data: Nucleated cell counts were estimated from reference gene primer amplification. Sequenced by immunoSEQ multiplex PCR; TCRdb stores in-frame clones only, minus some. V and J calls and clone size are as listed in that table; D and trimming were resolved from the DNA. The data contain 180,000 or so clones, roughly 86% of them singletons. The source is a man between 65 and 85 years old with acute or convalescent COVID-19. Material: peripheral blood. The V call is TRBV5-8, the J call TRBJ1-2; 8 positions agree with TRBD1. DNA for the CDR3: TGTGCCAGCACCGTTTCGGTACAGGGGGACGATGGCTACACCTTC. It codes for CASTVSVQGDDGYTF.